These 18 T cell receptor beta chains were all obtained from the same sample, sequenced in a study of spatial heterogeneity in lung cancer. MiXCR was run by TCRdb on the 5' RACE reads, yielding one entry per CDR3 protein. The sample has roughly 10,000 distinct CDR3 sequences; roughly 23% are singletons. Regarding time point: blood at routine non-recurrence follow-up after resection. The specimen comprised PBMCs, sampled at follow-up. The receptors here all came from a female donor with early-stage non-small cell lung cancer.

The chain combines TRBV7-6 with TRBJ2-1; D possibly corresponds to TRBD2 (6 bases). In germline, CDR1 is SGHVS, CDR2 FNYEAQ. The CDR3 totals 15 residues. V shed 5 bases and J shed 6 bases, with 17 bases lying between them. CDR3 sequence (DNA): TGTGCCAGCAGCCTCATGGCGCGGGGTACCAATGAGCAGTTCTTC. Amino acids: CASSLMARGTNEQFF.

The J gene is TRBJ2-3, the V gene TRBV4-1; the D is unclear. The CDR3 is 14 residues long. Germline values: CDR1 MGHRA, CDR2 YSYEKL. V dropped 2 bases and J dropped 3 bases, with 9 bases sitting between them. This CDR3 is CASSQRLPTDTQYF. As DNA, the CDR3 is TGCGCCAGCAGCCAACGACTGCCGACAGATACGCAGTATTTT.

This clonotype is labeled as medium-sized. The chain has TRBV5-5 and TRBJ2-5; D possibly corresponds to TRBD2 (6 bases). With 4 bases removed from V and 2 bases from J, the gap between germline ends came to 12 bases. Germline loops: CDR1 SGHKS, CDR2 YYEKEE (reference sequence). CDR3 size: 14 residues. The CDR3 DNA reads TGTGCCAGCAGCCGATATCGGGGGCAAGAGACCCAGTACTTC. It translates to CASSRYRGQETQYF.

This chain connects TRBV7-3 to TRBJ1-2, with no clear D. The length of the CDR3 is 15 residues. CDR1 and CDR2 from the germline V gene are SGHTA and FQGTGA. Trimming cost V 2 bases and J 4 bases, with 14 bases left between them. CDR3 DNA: TGTGCCAGCAGCTTATCGGGCCCAGCAATCTATGGCTACACCTTC. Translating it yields CASSLSGPAIYGYTF.

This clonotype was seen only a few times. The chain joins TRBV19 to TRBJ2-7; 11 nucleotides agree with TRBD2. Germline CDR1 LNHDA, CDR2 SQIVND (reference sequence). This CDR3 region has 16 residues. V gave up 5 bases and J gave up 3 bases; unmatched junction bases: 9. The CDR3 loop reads CASSGGGLAENYEQYF. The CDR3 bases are TGTGCCAGTAGTGGGGGGGGACTAGCGGAGAACTACGAGCAGTACTTC. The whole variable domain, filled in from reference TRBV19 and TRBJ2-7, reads DGGITQSPKYLFRKEGQNVTLSCEQNLNHDAMYWYRQDPGQGLRLIYYSQIVNDFQKGDIAEGYSVSREKKESFPLTVTSAQKNPTAFYLCASSGGGLAENYEQYFGPGTRLTVT.

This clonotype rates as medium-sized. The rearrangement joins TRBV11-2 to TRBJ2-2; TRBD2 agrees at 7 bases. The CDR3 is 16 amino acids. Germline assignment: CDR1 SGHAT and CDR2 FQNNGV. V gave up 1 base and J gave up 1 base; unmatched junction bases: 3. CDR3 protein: CASSLALAVNTGELFF. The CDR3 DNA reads TGTGCCAGCAGCTTAGCGCTAGCGGTGAACACCGGGGAGCTGTTTTTT.

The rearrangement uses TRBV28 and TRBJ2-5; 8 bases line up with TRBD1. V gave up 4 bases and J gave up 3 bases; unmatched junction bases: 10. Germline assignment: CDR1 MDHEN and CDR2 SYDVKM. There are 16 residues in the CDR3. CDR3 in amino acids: CASSSSSRGQEETQYF. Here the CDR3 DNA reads TGTGCCAGCAGTTCGTCCTCGAGGGGACAGGAAGAGACCCAGTACTTC.

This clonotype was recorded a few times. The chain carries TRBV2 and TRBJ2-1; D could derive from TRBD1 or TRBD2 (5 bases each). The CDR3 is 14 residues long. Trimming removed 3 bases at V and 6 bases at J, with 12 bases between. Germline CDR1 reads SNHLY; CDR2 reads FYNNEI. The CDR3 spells CASSDFWGTNEQFF. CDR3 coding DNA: TGTGCCAGCAGTGATTTTTGGGGGACCAATGAGCAGTTCTTC. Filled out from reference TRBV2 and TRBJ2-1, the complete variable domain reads EPEVTQTPSHQVTQMGQEVILRCVPISNHLYFYWYRQILGQKVEFLVSFYNNEISEKSEIFDDQFSVERPDGSNFTLKIRSTKLEDSAMYFCASSDFWGTNEQFFGPGTRLTVL.

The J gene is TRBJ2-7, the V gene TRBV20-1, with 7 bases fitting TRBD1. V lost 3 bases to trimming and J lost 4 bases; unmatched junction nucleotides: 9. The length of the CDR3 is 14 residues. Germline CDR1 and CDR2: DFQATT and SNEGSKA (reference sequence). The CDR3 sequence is CSASRRDSGYEQYF. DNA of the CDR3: TGCAGTGCTAGCCGCCGGGACAGTGGATACGAGCAGTACTTC.

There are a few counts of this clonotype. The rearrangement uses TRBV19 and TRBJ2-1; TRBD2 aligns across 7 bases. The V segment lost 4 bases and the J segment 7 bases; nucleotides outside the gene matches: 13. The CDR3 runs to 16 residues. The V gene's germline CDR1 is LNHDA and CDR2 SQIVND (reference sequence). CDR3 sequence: CASSTSWAGEGNEQFF. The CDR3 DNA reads TGTGCCAGTAGTACCTCCTGGGCGGGAGAAGGGAATGAGCAGTTCTTC.

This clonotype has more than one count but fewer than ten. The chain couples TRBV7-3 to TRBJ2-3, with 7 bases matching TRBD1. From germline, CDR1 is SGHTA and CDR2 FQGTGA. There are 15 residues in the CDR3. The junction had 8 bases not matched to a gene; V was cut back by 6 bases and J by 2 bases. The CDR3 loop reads CASSPGQPTTDTQYF. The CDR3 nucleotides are TGTGCCAGCAGTCCGGGACAGCCAACCACAGATACGCAGTATTTT.

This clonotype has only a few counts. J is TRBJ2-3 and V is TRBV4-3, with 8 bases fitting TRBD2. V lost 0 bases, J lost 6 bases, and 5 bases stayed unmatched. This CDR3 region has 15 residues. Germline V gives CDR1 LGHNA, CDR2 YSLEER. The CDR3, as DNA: TGCGCCAGCAGCCAAGAAGTTGCTAGCGGGGATACGCAGTATTTT. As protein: CASSQEVASGDTQYF.

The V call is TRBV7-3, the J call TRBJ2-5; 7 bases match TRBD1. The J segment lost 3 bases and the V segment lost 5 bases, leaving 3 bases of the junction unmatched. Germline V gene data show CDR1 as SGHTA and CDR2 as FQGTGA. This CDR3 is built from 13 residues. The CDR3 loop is CASSMDRKETQYF. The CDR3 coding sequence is TGTGCCAGCAGCATGGACAGGAAAGAGACCCAGTACTTC.

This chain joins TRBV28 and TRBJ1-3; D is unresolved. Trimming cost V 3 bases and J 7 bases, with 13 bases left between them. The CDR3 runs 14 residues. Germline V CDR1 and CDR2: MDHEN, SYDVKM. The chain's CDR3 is CASSFQDEPNTIYF. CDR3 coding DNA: TGTGCCAGCAGTTTTCAGGACGAGCCGAACACCATATATTTT.

The CDR3 here is CSVTAGGAGELFF. In DNA, the CDR3 is TGCAGCGTCACAGCGGGAGGAGCCGGGGAGCTGTTTTTT. The chain carries TRBV29-1 and TRBJ2-2; TRBD2 matches at 9 bases. The V segment lost 6 bases and the J segment 6 bases; nucleotides outside the gene matches: 5. Germline V gene data show CDR1 as SQVTM and CDR2 as ANQGSEA. The CDR3 sequence is 13 residues long.

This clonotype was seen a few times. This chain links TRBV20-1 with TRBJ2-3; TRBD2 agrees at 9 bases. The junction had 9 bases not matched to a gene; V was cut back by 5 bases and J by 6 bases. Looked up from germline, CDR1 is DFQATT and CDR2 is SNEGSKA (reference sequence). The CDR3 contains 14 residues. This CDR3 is CSAGGSGRSDTQYF. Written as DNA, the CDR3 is TGCAGTGCTGGGGGTAGCGGGAGATCGGATACGCAGTATTTT.

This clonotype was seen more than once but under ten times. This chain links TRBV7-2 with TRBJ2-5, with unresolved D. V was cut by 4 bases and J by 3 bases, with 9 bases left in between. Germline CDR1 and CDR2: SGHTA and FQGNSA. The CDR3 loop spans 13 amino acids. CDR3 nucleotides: TGTGCCAGCAGCTCCCAGCGTAAAGAGACCCAGTACTTC. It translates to CASSSQRKETQYF. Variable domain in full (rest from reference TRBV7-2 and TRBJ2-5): GAGVSQSPSNKVTEKGKDVELRCDPISGHTALYWYRQSLGQGLEFLIYFQGNSAPDKSGLPSDRFSAERTGGSVSTLTIQRTQQEDSAVYLCASSSQRKETQYFGPGTRLLVL.

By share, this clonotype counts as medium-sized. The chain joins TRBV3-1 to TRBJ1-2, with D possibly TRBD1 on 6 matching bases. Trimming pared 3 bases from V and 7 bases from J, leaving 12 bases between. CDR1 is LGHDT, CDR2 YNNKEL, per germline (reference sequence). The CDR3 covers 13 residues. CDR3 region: CASSQSQGLGYTF. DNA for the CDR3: TGTGCCAGCAGCCAGTCACAGGGCCTTGGCTACACCTTC.